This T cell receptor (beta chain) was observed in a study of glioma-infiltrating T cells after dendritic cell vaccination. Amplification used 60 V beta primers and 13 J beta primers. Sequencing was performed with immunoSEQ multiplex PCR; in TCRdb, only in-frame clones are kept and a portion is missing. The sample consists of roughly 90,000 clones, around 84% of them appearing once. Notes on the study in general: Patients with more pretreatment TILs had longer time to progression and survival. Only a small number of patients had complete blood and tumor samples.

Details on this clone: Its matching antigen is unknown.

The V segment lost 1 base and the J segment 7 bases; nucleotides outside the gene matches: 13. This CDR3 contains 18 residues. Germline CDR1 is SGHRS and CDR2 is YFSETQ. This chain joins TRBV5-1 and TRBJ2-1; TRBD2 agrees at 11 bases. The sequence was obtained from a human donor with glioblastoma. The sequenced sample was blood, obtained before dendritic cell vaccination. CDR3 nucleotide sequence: TGCGCCAGCAGCTTGTTATTCAGTACTAGCGGGAGTAGAAATGAGCAGTTCTTC. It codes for CASSLLFSTSGSRNEQFF.